Described below is a single T cell receptor (beta chain) sequence and its context. Antigen unknown. This sample is drawn from a study of T-cell reconstitution after alpha-beta-depleted transplantation in children. Study outcomes and limitations: At the one-year point after transplant, T-cell counts and TCRbeta diversity were found to come mostly from T cells that had been newly produced.

TCRbeta library construction was performed incorporating unique molecular identifiers. TCRdb called the PCR reads again in MiXCR, with one record for every CDR3 protein. The repertoire has 200,000 to 300,000 distinct CDR3 sequences, around 25% of them found once; the top ten carry approximately 2.5%. V lost 1 base and J lost 6, with 10 bases in between. Germline values: CDR1 LGHNA, CDR2 YNFKEQ. There are 14 residues in the CDR3. The sequencing used PBMCs, collected before TCRalphabeta/CD19-depleted stem cell transplant. This rearrangement joins TRBV4-2 to TRBJ1-5; D not certain. The TCR sequence derives from a girl aged 2-15 years with Fanconi anemia, due to receive a stem cell transplant. CDR3 bases: TGTGCCAGCAGCCAAGTTAAGGGTCGTCAGCCCCAGCATTTT. Translation: CASSQVKGRQPQHF.